This T cell receptor (beta chain) was observed in a study of breast tumors, draining lymph nodes, adjacent tissues. Findings of the study overall: Data only fit, rather than demonstrated, lymph node origin of most tumor T cells.

The lymph nodes were axillary draining lymph nodes from breast cancer patients. At least ten counts were recorded for this clonotype. Its target is unknown. Each CDR3 protein is one row after TCRdb ran MiXCR on the multiplex PCR reads. The sample lists about 220,000 distinct CDR3 sequences, under 40% occurring once. This sequence was found in a female donor with breast cancer. Some clones in this sample may be carry-over from other donors' samples. Sequencing was performed on axillary lymph node tissue.

The chain's CDR3 is CASSYPAASTDTQYF. CDR3 DNA sequence: TGTGCCAGCAGCTACCCGGCAGCTAGCACAGATACGCAGTATTTT. The rearrangement joins TRBV7-9 to TRBJ2-3; D is uncertain. The V gene lost 4 bases and the J gene lost 0 bases, with 11 bases spanning the gap. Germline V gene sequence: CDR1 SEHNR, CDR2 FQNEAQ (reference sequence). There are 15 residues in the CDR3.